This T cell receptor (beta chain) was obtained from a study of regulatory dendritic cells for organ transplantation. Regarding the study as a whole: Resting memory CD8+ T cells held the most alloreactive clonotypes. Regulatory dendritic cells appeared to expand memory CD8+ clones less than mature ones.

The germline CDR1 and CDR2 sequences are MDHEN and SYDVKM. V was shortened by 3 bases and J by 2 bases, with 8 bases between the two germline ends. There are 13 residues in the CDR3. This clone was recorded a few times. Its antigen is not identified. Sorted subsets were CFSE-labeled and cultured roughly five days with allogeneic dendritic cells. Memory T cells were CD45RO+, naive were CD45RA+, sorted by FACS. Profiling relied on immunoSEQ multiplex PCR, and the TCRdb table lists in-frame clones only, not all of them. This repertoire shows 11,000 or so clones, under 90% found once; its top ten account for approximately 0.45%.

Sequencing was done on a sample of naive CD8+ T cells from blood cultured with dendritic cells. The subset is: CD45RA+ naive T cells. This sequence originates from a human donor in good health. This chain connects TRBV28 to TRBJ2-7; D remains ambiguous. The CDR3 reads CASSFGRTYEQYF. The DNA for the CDR3 is TGTGCCAGCAGTTTTGGGCGGACCTACGAGCAGTACTTC.